One sample yielded the 30 T cell receptor beta chains listed below, sequenced in a study of human T cells and chemical hapten exposure. TCRdb redid the calling of the 5' RACE reads with MiXCR, one entry per CDR3 protein. The profile covers 81,000 or so distinct CDR3 sequences, with roughly 8% appearing a single time and under 3% taken by the ten largest. The authors' total RNA extraction used unfractionated whole blood. These receptors all stem from a male donor in good health.

This clonotype came up many times. The chain employs TRBV11-2 and TRBJ2-5; D tentatively fits TRBD1 or TRBD2 (5 bases each). Germline CDR1 SGHAT, CDR2 FQNNGV. V shed 5 bases and J shed 5 bases, with 12 bases lying between them. The length of the CDR3 is 13 residues. The CDR3 coding sequence is TGTGCCAGCAGCCTCCTCCGGGGCGAGACCCAGTACTTC. This translates into CASSLLRGETQYF.

This clonotype was seen many times. The chain is built from TRBV3-1 and TRBJ2-7; unclear D gene. The germline CDR1 and CDR2 sequences are LGHDT and YNNKEL (reference sequence). The CDR3 covers 13 residues. The V gene lost 5 bases and the J gene lost 7 bases, with 15 bases spanning the gap. CDR3 bases: TGTGCCAGCAGCAATGGACCGCCCGGGGAGCAGTACTTC. Its protein is CASSNGPPGEQYF.

The chain is built from TRBV29-1 and TRBJ2-1; 14 bases fit TRBD2. V was clipped by 4 bases and J by 2 bases; unmatched bases: 4. Per the germline V gene, CDR1 is SQVTM and CDR2 is ANQGSEA. The CDR3 is 16 amino acids. DNA for the CDR3: TGCAGCGTTGGCGGGACTAGCGGGAGTCCCTACAATGAGCAGTTCTTC. Its translation: CSVGGTSGSPYNEQFF.

This clonotype was seen only a few times. The chain carries TRBV12-3 or TRBV12-4 and TRBJ1-2; D perhaps matches TRBD1 (6 bases). The CDR3 extends over 12 amino acids. The V gene lost 11 bases and the J gene lost 8 bases, with 18 bases spanning the gap. For the CDR3, the DNA is TGTGCCTCACGGTTGGGGGCGGGAGGCTACACCTTC. This encodes CASRLGAGGYTF.

This clonotype was detected ten times or more. The CDR3 loop is CASSPMTSGSTEQYF. The CDR3 DNA reads TGTGCCAGCAGTCCCATGACTAGCGGGAGTACCGAGCAGTACTTC. The rearrangement uses TRBV27 and TRBJ2-7, with TRBD2 matching over 12 bases. The germline V gene encodes CDR1 MNHEY and CDR2 SMNVEV (reference sequence). V gave up 5 bases and J gave up 6 bases; unmatched junction bases: 8. The CDR3 is 15 residues long.

The rearrangement links TRBV4-1 to TRBJ2-2; unclear D gene. The CDR3 consists of 12 residues. Trimming removed 3 bases from V and 1 base from J, with 0 bases in between. Germline CDR1 reads MGHRA; CDR2 reads YSYEKL. CDR3 loop: CASSQNTGELFF. Here the CDR3 DNA reads TGCGCCAGCAGCCAGAACACCGGGGAGCTGTTTTTT.

The chain is built from TRBV4-3 and TRBJ2-7; D is unclear. Trimming shortened V by 0 bases and J by 6 bases, and 9 bases separated the two germline ends. In germline, CDR1 is LGHNA, CDR2 YSLEER. The CDR3 has 13 amino acids. Here the CDR3 reads CASSQDSGGEQYF. The CDR3 nucleotides are TGCGCCAGCAGCCAAGACTCTGGTGGCGAGCAGTACTTC.

This clonotype was detected ten times or more. The chain joins TRBV11-2 to TRBJ1-4, with TRBD1 as a possible D gene (6 bases). This CDR3 has 15 amino acids. V lost 2 bases, J lost 5 bases, and 12 bases lay in between. CDR1 is SGHAT, CDR2 FQNNGV, per germline. CDR3 sequence reads: CASSLLGGGNEKLFF. The CDR3 region has the DNA TGTGCCAGCAGCTTATTAGGGGGAGGAAATGAAAAACTGTTTTTT.

This clonotype was seen many times. The chain's CDR3 is CASSQQNAGVHNEQFF. In DNA, the CDR3 is TGTGCCAGCAGCCAACAAAACGCGGGGGTTCACAATGAGCAGTTCTTC. V usage is TRBV3-1 and J usage is TRBJ2-1; TRBD2 agrees at 7 bases. This CDR3 is 16 amino acids long. Germline V gene lookup returns CDR1 LGHDT and CDR2 YNNKEL (reference sequence). V shed 2 bases and J 5 bases; nucleotides not matched to a gene: 9.

This clonotype was found many times. The J gene is TRBJ2-2, the V gene TRBV28; 7 bases match TRBD2. The CDR3 length is 18 residues. Germline V lookup: CDR1 MDHEN, CDR2 SYDVKM. After removal of 6 bases from V and 1 base from J, the junction contained 14 bases not matched to a gene. CDR3 amino acids: CASSYPAGTILNTGELFF. The CDR3 DNA reads TGTGCCAGCAGCTACCCCGCTGGGACTATCCTGAACACCGGGGAGCTGTTTTTT.

This chain links TRBV20-1 with TRBJ1-6; D not resolved. Germline CDR1 DFQATT, CDR2 SNEGSKA (reference sequence). The CDR3 contains 15 residues. The V gene lost 1 base and the J gene lost 9 bases, with 16 bases spanning the gap. The DNA for the CDR3 is TGCAGTGCTAGAGGGGCCTCTTCGTTCGGTTCACCCCTCCACTTT. Its translation is CSARGASSFGSPLHF.

This clonotype was seen a handful of times. The CDR3 region has the DNA TGTGCCAGCAGTTACTCCTTGAGCAGAGGGAACTATGGCTACACCTTC. The encoded protein is CASSYSLSRGNYGYTF. The chain recombines TRBV6-5 with TRBJ1-2, with D unclear. The CDR3 sequence is 16 residues long. CDR1 MNHEY and CDR2 SVGAGI come from the germline V gene. Trimming removed 0 bases from V and 2 bases from J, with 13 bases in between.

The table lists this clonotype with many counts. The genes are TRBV20-1 and TRBJ2-7; a possible D gene is TRBD2 (5 bases). Per germline, CDR1 DFQATT and CDR2 SNEGSKA (reference sequence). The CDR3 has 13 residues. The V end was cut by 2 bases, the J end by 2 bases, with 10 bases between. In DNA, the CDR3 is TGCAGTGCTAGAAAGACGGGGACCTACGAGCAGTACTTC. Amino acids: CSARKTGTYEQYF.

This clonotype was observed at least ten times. The chain combines TRBV5-1 with TRBJ1-1, with a weak D call TRBD1 (5 bases). Germline CDR1 reads SGHRS; CDR2 reads YFSETQ. The CDR3 spans 13 residues. V was trimmed by 4 bases and J by 5 bases, leaving 12 bases between them. In DNA, the CDR3 is TGCGCCAGCAGCCCCGGGGGGGGAACTGAAGCTTTCTTT. The encoded protein is CASSPGGGTEAFF.

J is TRBJ2-5 and V is TRBV3-1; unclear D gene. CDR1 is LGHDT, CDR2 YNNKEL, per germline (reference sequence). The CDR3 consists of 15 residues. V was cut by 1 base and J by 7 bases, with 16 bases left in between. The CDR3 coding sequence is TGTGCCAGCAGCCAAGCGGCGGCGCCCACCAGGACCCAGTACTTC. This translates into CASSQAAAPTRTQYF.

The V gene is TRBV6-5, the J gene TRBJ2-7; D is perhaps TRBD1 or TRBD2 (5 bases each). This CDR3 has 13 amino acids. The germline V gene has CDR1 MNHEY and CDR2 SVGAGI. The V gene lost 0 bases and the J gene lost 7 bases, with 10 bases spanning the gap. CDR3 residues: CASSYSGTREQYF. In DNA, the CDR3 is TGTGCCAGCAGTTACTCTGGGACGAGAGAGCAGTACTTC.

The J gene is TRBJ1-3, the V gene TRBV5-1, with D hard to call. Trimming stripped 5 bases from V and 0 bases from J, with 9 bases between. The CDR3 runs 14 residues. CDR1 and CDR2 from the germline V gene are SGHRS and YFSETQ. CDR3 in DNA: TGCGCCAGCAGGAAGGACCCCTCTGGAAACACCATATATTTT. This gives the protein CASRKDPSGNTIYF.

This clonotype was found a few times. This chain connects TRBV15 to TRBJ1-1, with D unclear. The germline V gene encodes CDR1 LNHNV and CDR2 YYDKDF (reference sequence). The length of the CDR3 is 14 residues. Trimming took 5 bases from V and 1 from J, leaving 11 bases between them. The chain's CDR3 is CATSLPEANTEAFF. CDR3 DNA: TGTGCCACCAGCCTTCCGGAGGCGAACACTGAAGCTTTCTTT.

This clonotype occurred many times. CDR3 sequence (DNA): TGCGCCAGCAGCCCCACAGGACTAGCGGACTACAATGAGCAGTTCTTC. Its translation is CASSPTGLADYNEQFF. The chain has TRBV5-1 and TRBJ2-1, with TRBD2 matching 10 bases. The CDR3 is 16 residues long. After removal of 4 bases from V and 3 bases from J, the junction contained 7 bases not matched to a gene. Germline-derived CDR1 and CDR2 are SGHRS and YFSETQ.

The J gene is TRBJ1-5, the V gene TRBV25-1; a possible D gene is TRBD1 (5 bases). The CDR3 extends over 13 amino acids. V was clipped by 7 bases and J by 5 bases, with 12 bases between them. Per germline, CDR1 MGHDK and CDR2 SYGVNS. CDR3 loop: CASTPWGDQPQHF. The CDR3 DNA follows: TGTGCCAGCACCCCATGGGGGGATCAGCCCCAGCATTTT.

A few counts support this clonotype. CDR3 loop: CASSLGTFYEQYF. Here the CDR3 DNA reads TGTGCCAGCAGTTTAGGGACCTTCTACGAGCAGTACTTC. This chain connects TRBV28 to TRBJ2-7; possibly TRBD1 or TRBD2 for D (5 bases each). Trimming shortened V by 2 bases and J by 3 bases, and 8 bases separated the two germline ends. The CDR3 has 13 amino acids. The germline gives CDR1 MDHEN, CDR2 SYDVKM.

This clonotype was seen many times. The V gene is TRBV20-1, the J gene TRBJ1-1, with TRBD1 matching 8 bases. The CDR3 consists of 13 residues. Germline V gives CDR1 DFQATT, CDR2 SNEGSKA (reference sequence). With V trimmed by 5 bases and J by 5 bases, 7 bases remained unmatched. The CDR3 nucleotides read TGCAGTGCTGAAGCAGGGGGCGAGACTGAAGCTTTCTTT. This gives the protein CSAEAGGETEAFF.

This clonotype was found many times. The chain couples TRBV11-1 to TRBJ2-7; either TRBD1 or TRBD2 may fit D (6 bases each). The CDR3 consists of 17 residues. Germline CDR1 and CDR2: SGHAT and FQDESV (reference sequence). The ends were cut back, 0 bases at V and 5 bases at J, with 20 bases in the middle. The CDR3 nucleotides read TGTGCCAGCAGCTTAGCGCTTCCCCGGGGGCGCGAGGACGAGCAGTACTTC. It translates to CASSLALPRGREDEQYF.

The CDR3 DNA follows: TGTGCCAGCAGCTTGGTAGCCACTGAAGCTTTCTTT. Its protein product is CASSLVATEAFF. The chain links TRBV5-4 to TRBJ1-1, with D uncertain. The CDR3 has 12 amino acids. Germline V lookup: CDR1 SGHNT, CDR2 YYREEE (reference sequence). V was clipped by 0 bases and J by 4 bases, with 4 bases between them.

This clonotype was seen many times. This chain joins TRBV12-3 or TRBV12-4 and TRBJ1-1, with 8 positions matching TRBD1. The CDR3 is made up of 13 amino acids. With 5 bases clipped from V and 4 bases from J, the junction kept 3 bases outside the gene matches. In DNA, the CDR3 is TGTGCCAGCAGTCCGACAGGGGTCACTGAAGCTTTCTTT. Its translation: CASSPTGVTEAFF.

The V gene is TRBV20-1, the J gene TRBJ2-7, with TRBD2 matching 10 bases. The CDR3 covers 13 residues. Per the germline V gene, CDR1 is DFQATT and CDR2 is SNEGSKA (reference sequence). The V and J ends lost 3 bases and 3 bases, in that order; junction bases with no gene match: 2. CDR3 DNA sequence: TGCAGTGCTAGGCTAGCGGGGGACTACGAGCAGTACTTC. It specifies CSARLAGDYEQYF.

This clonotype was found a few times. The J gene is TRBJ1-6, the V gene TRBV2; D gene uncertain. Deletions cut 4 bases from V and 0 bases from J, with 10 bases between. The CDR3 totals 16 residues. The V gene's germline CDR1 is SNHLY and CDR2 FYNNEI. CDR3 nucleotide sequence: TGTGCCAGCAGTGCCCAATTGAGCTCCTATAATTCACCCCTCCACTTT. Translation: CASSAQLSSYNSPLHF.

This clonotype was seen at least ten times. V and J are TRBV7-6 and TRBJ1-6; the match to TRBD1 covers 8 bases. CDR1 and CDR2 (germline): SGHVS, FNYEAQ. V lost 5 bases and J lost 5; bases outside the gene matches: 5. There are 15 residues in the CDR3. The CDR3 spells CASSLGQGHNSPLHF. Written as DNA, the CDR3 is TGTGCCAGCAGCCTAGGACAGGGCCATAATTCACCCCTCCACTTT.

This clonotype was counted between two and nine times. The genes are TRBV6-2 or TRBV6-3 and TRBJ2-6, with D possibly being TRBD2 (6 bases). This CDR3 region has 18 residues. Germline CDR1 reads MNHEY; CDR2 reads SVGEGT. The V end lost 6 bases, the J end lost 0 bases, and 18 bases lay between the germline ends. The CDR3 loop is CASRPIGGIGSGANVLTF. As DNA, the CDR3 is TGTGCCAGCAGGCCCATCGGAGGGATCGGCTCTGGGGCCAACGTCCTGACTTTC.

The gene calls are TRBV27 and TRBJ1-1; D call uncertain. V dropped 2 bases and J dropped 4 bases, with 14 bases sitting between them. Germline V CDR1 and CDR2: MNHEY, SMNVEV (reference sequence). The CDR3 consists of 15 residues. The chain's CDR3 is CASSLRGWRGTEAFF. CDR3 in DNA: TGTGCCAGCAGTTTACGAGGATGGCGGGGCACTGAAGCTTTCTTT.